This entry is about one TCR beta chain. Antigen specificity is unknown. The sample belongs to a study of CD8 T cells in Susac syndrome. The RNA input was about 0.5 to 1 ug, and it was reverse transcribed with random hexamers. It was immunoSEQ multiplex PCR that amplified TCR beta CDR3 across 54 Vbeta and 13 Jbeta. Each CDR3 protein is one row after TCRdb ran MiXCR on the immunoSEQ multiplex PCR reads. The table includes 110,000 or so distinct CDR3 sequences, 94% detected once. Study-level findings and limits: As acknowledged by the study, its TCR sequencing and HLA analysis included a relatively small number of individuals.

Germline V gene lookup returns CDR1 DFQATT and CDR2 SNEGSKA (reference sequence). Trimming left V 0 bases short and J 4 bases short, with 7 bases between. There are 12 residues in the CDR3. From blood CD8+ and CD4+ T cells, the TCR beta chain was sequenced. Negative isolation yielded the CD8+ and CD4+ T cells, while FACS enriched the TEMRA cells. The receptor was isolated from a human donor in good health. Sequenced: CD4+ T cells from PBMCs. The gene calls are TRBV20-1 and TRBJ2-7, with D unclear. The CDR3 sequence: CSAREGQYEQYF. The DNA for the CDR3 is TGCAGTGCTAGAGAGGGTCAATACGAGCAGTACTTC.